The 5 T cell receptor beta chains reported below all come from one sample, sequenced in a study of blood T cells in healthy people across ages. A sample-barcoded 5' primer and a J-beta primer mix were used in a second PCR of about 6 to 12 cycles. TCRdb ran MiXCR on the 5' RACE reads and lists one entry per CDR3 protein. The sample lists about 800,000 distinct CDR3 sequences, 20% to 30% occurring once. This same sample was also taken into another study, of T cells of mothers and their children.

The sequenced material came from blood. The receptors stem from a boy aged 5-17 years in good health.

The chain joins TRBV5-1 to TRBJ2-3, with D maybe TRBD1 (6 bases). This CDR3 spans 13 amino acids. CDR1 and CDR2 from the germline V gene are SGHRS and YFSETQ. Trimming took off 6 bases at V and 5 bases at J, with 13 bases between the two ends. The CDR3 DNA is TGCGCCAGCACCAGCGGACAGATAGATACGCAGTATTTT. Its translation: CASTSGQIDTQYF. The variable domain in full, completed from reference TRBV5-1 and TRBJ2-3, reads KAGVTQTPRYLIKTRGQQVTLSCSPISGHRSVSWYQQTPGQGLQFLFEYFSETQRNKGNFPGRFSGRQFSNSRSEMNVSTLELGDSALYLCASTSGQIDTQYFGPGTRLTVL.

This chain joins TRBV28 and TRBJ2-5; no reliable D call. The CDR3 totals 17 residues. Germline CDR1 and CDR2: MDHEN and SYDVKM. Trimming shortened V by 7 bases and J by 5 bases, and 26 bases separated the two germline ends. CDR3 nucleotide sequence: TGTGCCAGCAACGAAATACCGGGCAAATCTATCCGGGAGACCCAGTACTTC. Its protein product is CASNEIPGKSIRETQYF.

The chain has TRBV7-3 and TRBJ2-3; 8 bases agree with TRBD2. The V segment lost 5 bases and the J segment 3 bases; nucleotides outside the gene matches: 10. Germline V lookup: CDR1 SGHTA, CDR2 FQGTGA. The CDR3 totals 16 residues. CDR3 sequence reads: CASSHTPAGGTDTQYF. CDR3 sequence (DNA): TGTGCCAGCAGCCACACTCCGGCGGGGGGAACAGATACGCAGTATTTT. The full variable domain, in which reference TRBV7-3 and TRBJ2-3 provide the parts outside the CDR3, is GAGVSQTPSNKVTEKGKYVELRCDPISGHTALYWYRQSLGQGPEFLIYFQGTGAADDSGLPNDRFFAVRPEGSVSTLKIQRTERGDSAVYLCASSHTPAGGTDTQYFGPGTRLTVL.

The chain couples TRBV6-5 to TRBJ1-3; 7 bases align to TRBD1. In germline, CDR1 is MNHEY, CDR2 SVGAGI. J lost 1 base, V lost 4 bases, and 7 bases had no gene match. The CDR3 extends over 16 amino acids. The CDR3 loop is CASSLRKQGSGNTIYF. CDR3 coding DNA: TGTGCCAGCAGTTTACGTAAACAGGGGTCTGGAAACACCATATATTTT.

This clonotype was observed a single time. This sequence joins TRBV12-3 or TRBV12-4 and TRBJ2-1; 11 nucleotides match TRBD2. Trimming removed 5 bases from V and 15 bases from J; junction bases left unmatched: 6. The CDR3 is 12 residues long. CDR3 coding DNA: TGTGCCAGCAGTCCTAGCGGGGGGCCCGGGTTCTTC. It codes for CASSPSGGPGFF.